This T cell receptor (beta chain) was retrieved from a study of blood T cell repertoires in COVID-19. Study overall: Samples taken during acute and convalescent COVID-19 were collected in the United States, Italy and Spain.

CDR3 size: 11 residues. Germline CDR1 LGHDT, CDR2 YNNKEL (reference sequence). Trimming removed 4 bases from V and 3 bases from J, with 4 bases in between. During the 2 weeks before they entered the study, exposed participants had met someone with a PCR-confirmed or clinician-diagnosed COVID-19 case. In the authors' workflow: Researchers report that nucleated cell counts were estimated from reference gene primer amplification. The table came from immunoSEQ multiplex PCR; TCRdb's copy has only in-frame clones and leaves some out. Clonal size and the V and J genes are those of that table, whereas D and trimming came from the DNA. Of 200,000 to 250,000 clones detected, 90% appear once; the ten largest clones hold roughly 16%.

This TCR was sampled from a man younger than 45 who had been exposed to COVID-19. V and J are TRBV3-1 (or the pseudogene TRBV3-2) and TRBJ2-7; D is ambiguous. The sequencing input was PBMCs or T cells enriched from blood (not recorded which). The CDR3 sequence: CASSLGYEQYF. The CDR3 DNA follows: TGTGCCAGCAGCCTCGGCTACGAGCAGTACTTC.